This paragraph reports one T cell receptor beta chain. These data belong to a study of blood T cell repertoires in COVID-19. Study summary: Specimens from acute and convalescent COVID-19 originated in the United States, Italy and Spain. Sample material is recorded as cDNA or gDNA derived from T cells, B-cell-depleted T cells, or PBMCs.

The CDR3 length is 19 residues. The ends lost 8 bases at V and 3 bases at J; junction bases unmatched: 23. Germline assignment: CDR1 LNHDA and CDR2 SQIVND (reference sequence). Original handling: Amplified reference gene primers provided the basis for estimating nucleated cell counts. Generated by immunoSEQ multiplex PCR, the TCRdb table keeps only in-frame clones and is missing some. V and J calls and clone size come straight from that table; D and trimming were deduced from the DNA. The data show some 150,000 clones, 81% seen once. V and J are TRBV19 and TRBJ1-1; 8 bases map to TRBD1. Sequences were obtained from peripheral blood. This TCR was recovered from a woman between 55 and 75 years old with active or convalescent COVID-19. CDR3 sequence reads: CASARYRGQGKSEDTEAFF. CDR3 DNA: TGTGCCAGTGCTAGATACCGAGGACAGGGAAAAAGTGAGGACACTGAAGCTTTCTTT.